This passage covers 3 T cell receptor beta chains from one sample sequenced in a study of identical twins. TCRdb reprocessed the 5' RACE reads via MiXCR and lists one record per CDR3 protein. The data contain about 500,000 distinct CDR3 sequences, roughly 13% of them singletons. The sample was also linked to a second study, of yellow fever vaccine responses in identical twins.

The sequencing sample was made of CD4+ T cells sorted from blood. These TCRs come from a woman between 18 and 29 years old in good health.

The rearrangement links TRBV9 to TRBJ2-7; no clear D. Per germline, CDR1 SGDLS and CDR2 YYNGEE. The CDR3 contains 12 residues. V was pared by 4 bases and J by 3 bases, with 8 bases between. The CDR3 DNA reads TGTGCCAGCAGCCCGGAAGACTACGAGCAGTACTTC. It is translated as CASSPEDYEQYF.

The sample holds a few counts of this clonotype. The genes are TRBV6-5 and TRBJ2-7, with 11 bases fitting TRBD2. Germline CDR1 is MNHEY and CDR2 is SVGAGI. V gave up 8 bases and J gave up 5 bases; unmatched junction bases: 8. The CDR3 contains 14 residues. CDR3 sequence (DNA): TGTGCCAGCCGTACTAGCGGGAGAGGAGACGAGCAGTACTTC. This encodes CASRTSGRGDEQYF.

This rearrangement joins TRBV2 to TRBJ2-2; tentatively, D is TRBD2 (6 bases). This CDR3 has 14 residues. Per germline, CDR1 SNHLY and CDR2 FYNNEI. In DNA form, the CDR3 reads TGTGCGAACTCCAGGGTGCGGGGCACCGGGGAGCTGTTTTTT. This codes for CANSRVRGTGELFF.